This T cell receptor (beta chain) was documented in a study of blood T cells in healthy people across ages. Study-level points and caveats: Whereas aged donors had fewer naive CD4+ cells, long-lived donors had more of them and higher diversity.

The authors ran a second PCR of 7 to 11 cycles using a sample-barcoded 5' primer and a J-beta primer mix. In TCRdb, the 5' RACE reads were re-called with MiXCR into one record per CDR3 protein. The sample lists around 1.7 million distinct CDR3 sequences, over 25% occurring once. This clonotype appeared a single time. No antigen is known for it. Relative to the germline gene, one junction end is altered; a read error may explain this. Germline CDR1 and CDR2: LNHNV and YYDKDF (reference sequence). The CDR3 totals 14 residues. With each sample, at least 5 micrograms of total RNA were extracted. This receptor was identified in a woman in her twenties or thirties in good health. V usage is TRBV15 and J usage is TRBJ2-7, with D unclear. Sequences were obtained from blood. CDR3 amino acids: CVTSRIPSSYEQYF. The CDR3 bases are TGTGTCACCAGCAGGATACCGAGCTCCTACGAGCAGTACTTC. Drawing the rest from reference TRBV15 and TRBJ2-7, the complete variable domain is DAMVIQNPRYQVTQFGKPVTLSCSQTLNHNVMYWYQQKSSQAPKLLFHYYDKDFNNEADTPDNFQSRRPNTSFCFLDIRSPGLGDTAMYLCVTSRIPSSYEQYFGPGTRLTVT.